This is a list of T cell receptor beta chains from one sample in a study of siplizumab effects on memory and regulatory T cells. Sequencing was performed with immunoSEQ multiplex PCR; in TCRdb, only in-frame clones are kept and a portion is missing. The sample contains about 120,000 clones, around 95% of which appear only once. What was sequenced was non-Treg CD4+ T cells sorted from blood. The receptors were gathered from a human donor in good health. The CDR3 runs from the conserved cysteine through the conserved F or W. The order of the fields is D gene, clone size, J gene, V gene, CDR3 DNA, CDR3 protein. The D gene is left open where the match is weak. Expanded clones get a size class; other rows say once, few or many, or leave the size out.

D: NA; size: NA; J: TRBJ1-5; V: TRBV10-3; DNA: TGTGCCATCAGCCCCGGCTGGTTGGGTGATGGGCCCCAGCATTTT; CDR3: CAISPGWLGDGPQHF
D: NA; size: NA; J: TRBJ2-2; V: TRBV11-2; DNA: TGTGCCAGCAGCCAAGCAGGAATCACCGGGGAGCTGTTTTTT; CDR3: CASSQAGITGELFF
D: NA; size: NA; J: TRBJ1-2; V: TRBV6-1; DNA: TGTGCCAGCATGTCTGTATATGGCTACACCTTC; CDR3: CASMSVYGYTF
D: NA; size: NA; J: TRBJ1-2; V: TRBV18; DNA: TGTGCCAGCTCACCATTCGACATAACTAACTATGGCTACACCTTC; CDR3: CASSPFDITNYGYTF
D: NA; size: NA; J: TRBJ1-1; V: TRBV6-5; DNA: TGTGCCAGCAGGGAACAGGGAGCGAACACTGAAGCTTTCTTT; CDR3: CASREQGANTEAFF
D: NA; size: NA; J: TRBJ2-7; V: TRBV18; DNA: TGTGCCAGCTCACCACCGATAGGGGCCTACGAGCAGTACTTC; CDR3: CASSPPIGAYEQYF
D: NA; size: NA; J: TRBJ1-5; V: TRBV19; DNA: TGTGCCAGTAGTACCGACAGGATCCAGCCCCAGCATTTT; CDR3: CASSTDRIQPQHF
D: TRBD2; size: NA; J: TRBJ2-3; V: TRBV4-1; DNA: TGCGCCAGCAGCCAGGTGGGACTAGCGGGGATCCGGACAGATACGCAGTATTTT; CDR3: CASSQVGLAGIRTDTQYF
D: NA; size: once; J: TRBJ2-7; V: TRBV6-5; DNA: TGTGCCAGCAGTGGAACCCGATGGGAGCAGTACTTC; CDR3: CASSGTRWEQYF
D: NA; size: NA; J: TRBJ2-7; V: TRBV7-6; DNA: TGTGCCAGCAGCTTGGCTCGGGGGCCCGCATACGAGCAGTACTTC; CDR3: CASSLARGPAYEQYF
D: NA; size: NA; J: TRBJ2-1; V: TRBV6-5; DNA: TGTGCCAGCAGCCCAGGGATCTCCTACAATGAGCAGTTCTTC; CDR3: CASSPGISYNEQFF
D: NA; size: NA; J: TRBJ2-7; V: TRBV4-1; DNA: TGCGCCAGCAGCCCTAAAGTGAGGTCCGAGCAGTACTTC; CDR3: CASSPKVRSEQYF
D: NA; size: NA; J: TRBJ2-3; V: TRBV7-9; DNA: TGTGCCAGCAGCTTAGGGCTAGCGTCAGATACGCAGTATTTT; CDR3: CASSLGLASDTQYF
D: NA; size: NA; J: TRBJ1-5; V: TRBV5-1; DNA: TGCGCCAGCAGCTTGGACAGTTTCAATCAGCCCCAGCATTTT; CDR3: CASSLDSFNQPQHF
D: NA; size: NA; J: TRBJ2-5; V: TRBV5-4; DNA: TGTGCCAGCAGCTCGGGGGGGACAGGGAACCAAGAGACCCAGTACTTC; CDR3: CASSSGGTGNQETQYF
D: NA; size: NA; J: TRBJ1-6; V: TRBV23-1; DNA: TGCGCCAGCTCCGCCGGGGGGCCTAGTTCACCCCTCCACTTT; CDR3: CASSAGGPSSPLHF
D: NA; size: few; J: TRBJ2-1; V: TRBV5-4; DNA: TGTGCCAGCAGCTCTCCCGGGACTGACAATGAGCAGTTCTTC; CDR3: CASSSPGTDNEQFF
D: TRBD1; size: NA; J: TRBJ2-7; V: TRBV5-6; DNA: TGTGCCAGCAGCATACAGGGGCGGAAGGGCTACGAGCAGTACTTC; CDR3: CASSIQGRKGYEQYF
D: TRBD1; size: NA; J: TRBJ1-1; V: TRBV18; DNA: TGTGCCAGCTCACTGGGACAGCATCCCCGTAACACTGAAGCTTTCTTT; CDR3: CASSLGQHPRNTEAFF
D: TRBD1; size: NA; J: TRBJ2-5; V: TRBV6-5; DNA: TGTGCCAGCAGTTACGGAACAGGGGGGCGGTTAGAGACCCAGTACTTC; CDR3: CASSYGTGGRLETQYF
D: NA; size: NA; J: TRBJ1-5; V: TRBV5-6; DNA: TGTGCCAGCAGCTTGGAAGGAGCTCAGCCCCAGCATTTT; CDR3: CASSLEGAQPQHF
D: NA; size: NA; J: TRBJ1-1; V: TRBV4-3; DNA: TGCGCCAGCAGCCAAGAGGCCAGGTCTACGAACACTGAAGCTTTCTTT; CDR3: CASSQEARSTNTEAFF
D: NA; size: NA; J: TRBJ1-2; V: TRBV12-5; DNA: TGTGCTAGTGGATCCACCGCTCGCTATGGCTACACCTTC; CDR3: CASGSTARYGYTF
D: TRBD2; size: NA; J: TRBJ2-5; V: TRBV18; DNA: TGTGCCAGCTCACCCGGGACTAGCGTAGAGACCCAGTACTTC; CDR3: CASSPGTSVETQYF
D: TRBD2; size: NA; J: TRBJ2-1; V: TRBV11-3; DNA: TGTGCCAGCAGCTTAGAAGGGCGGGGGGGCTCCTACAATGAGCAGTTCTTC; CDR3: CASSLEGRGGSYNEQFF